The present T cell receptor beta chain was sequenced within a study of OX40 agonist ivuxolimab in advanced cancers. The assay was immunoSEQ multiplex PCR, and TCRdb's table has in-frame clones only and misses some. The table includes roughly 40,000 clones, more than 70% detected once. Regarding this clone: The antigen remains unidentified.

V lost 11 bases, J lost 1 base, and 10 bases stayed unmatched. Germline V gene lookup returns CDR1 SNHLY and CDR2 FYNNEI. The CDR3 consists of 14 residues. Study results and caveats: Clonal expansion was seen in CD4+ and CD8+ blood T cells by week 6 at 0.1 to 3.0 mg/kg.

The sequence was collected from an adult with an advanced solid tumor such as melanoma, head and neck, liver or kidney cancer. Specimen: CD4+ or CD8+ T cells sorted from blood, collected in a trial of the OX40 agonist ivuxolimab. The chain combines TRBV2 with TRBJ2-7; TRBD1 matches at 8 bases. CDR3: CAVQDRVLSYEQYF. CDR3 DNA: TGTGCCGTCCAGGACAGGGTTCTTTCCTACGAGCAGTACTTC.